The T cell receptor beta chain under discussion was sequenced for a study of blood T cell repertoires in COVID-19. CDR3 length: 13 amino acids. Trimming cost V 1 base and J 6 bases, with 7 bases left between them. Germline V CDR1 and CDR2: MNHEY, SMNVEV (reference sequence). Using immunoSEQ multiplex PCR, the repertoire was profiled, and TCRdb retains in-frame clones only, with some absent. The repertoire holds approximately 110,000 clones, with roughly 85% as singletons. The chain links TRBV27 to TRBJ2-1; D not resolved. The source of this sequence is an elderly woman with COVID-19, enrolled during active disease. Sequencing was done on a sample of peripheral blood. CDR3: CASSLFGSNEQFF. CDR3 coding DNA: TGTGCCAGCAGTTTATTCGGGTCCAATGAGCAGTTCTTC.